This T cell receptor (beta chain) derives from a study of blood T cell repertoires in COVID-19. The wider study: The United States, Italy and Spain were the sources of the acute and convalescent COVID-19 samples.

This CDR3 is 18 amino acids long. V was pared by 1 base and J by 0 bases, with 7 bases of the junction left unmatched. Germline V gene lookup returns CDR1 LGHDT and CDR2 YNNKEL (reference sequence). The age range of participants was roughly 18 to 90 years, with residence in fewer than 25 US areas. Under the authors' procedure: By means of reference gene primer amplification, nucleated cell counts were estimated. Measured with immunoSEQ multiplex PCR; TCRdb has only the in-frame clones, and not every one. The V and J calls and clone size were taken over from that table, and D and trimming were inferred from the DNA. The sample has approximately 300,000 clones, 70% to 90% seen once.

This TCR derives from a woman in her 30s who had recovered from COVID-19. V and J are TRBV3-1 (or the pseudogene TRBV3-2) and TRBJ2-3, with 10 bases matching TRBD2. The sequenced material came from PBMCs or T cells enriched from blood (not recorded which). The CDR3 here is CASSQGLAGLSSTDTQYF. The CDR3 coding sequence is TGTGCCAGCAGCCAAGGACTAGCGGGTCTTTCTAGCACAGATACGCAGTATTTT.